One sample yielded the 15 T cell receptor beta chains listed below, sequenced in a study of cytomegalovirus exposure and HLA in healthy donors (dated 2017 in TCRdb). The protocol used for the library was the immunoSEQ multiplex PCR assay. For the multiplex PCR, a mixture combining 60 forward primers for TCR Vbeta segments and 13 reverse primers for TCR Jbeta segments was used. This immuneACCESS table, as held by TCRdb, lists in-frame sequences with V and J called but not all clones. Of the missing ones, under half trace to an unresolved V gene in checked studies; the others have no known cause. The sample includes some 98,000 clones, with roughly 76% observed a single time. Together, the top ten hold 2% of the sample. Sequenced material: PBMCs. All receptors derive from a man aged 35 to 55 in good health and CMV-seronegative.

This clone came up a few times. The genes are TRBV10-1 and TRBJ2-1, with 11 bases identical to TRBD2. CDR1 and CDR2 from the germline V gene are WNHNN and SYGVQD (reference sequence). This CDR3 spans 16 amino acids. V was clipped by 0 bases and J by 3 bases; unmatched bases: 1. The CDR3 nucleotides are TGCGCCAGCAGTGAGTCTGGGACTAGCGGCTACAATGAGCAGTTCTTC. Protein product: CASSESGTSGYNEQFF.

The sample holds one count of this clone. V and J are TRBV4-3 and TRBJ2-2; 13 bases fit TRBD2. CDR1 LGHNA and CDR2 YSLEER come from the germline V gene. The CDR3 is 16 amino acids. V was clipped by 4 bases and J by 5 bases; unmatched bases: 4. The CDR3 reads CASSLLAGGETGELFF. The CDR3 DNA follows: TGCGCCAGCAGCCTACTAGCGGGGGGGGAGACCGGGGAGCTGTTTTTT.

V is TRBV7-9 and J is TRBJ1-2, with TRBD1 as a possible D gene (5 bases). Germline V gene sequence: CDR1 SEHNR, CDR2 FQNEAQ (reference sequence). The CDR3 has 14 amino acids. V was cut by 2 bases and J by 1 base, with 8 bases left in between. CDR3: CASSLTTVNYGYTF. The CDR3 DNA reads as TGTGCCAGCAGCTTAACGACAGTTAACTATGGCTACACCTTC.

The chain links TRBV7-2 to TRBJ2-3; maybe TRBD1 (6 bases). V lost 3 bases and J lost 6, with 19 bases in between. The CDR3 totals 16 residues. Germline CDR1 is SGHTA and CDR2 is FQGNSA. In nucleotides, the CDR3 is TGTGCCAGCAGCTTCGTCGGGACACGATTCGCGGATACGCAGTATTTT. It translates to CASSFVGTRFADTQYF.

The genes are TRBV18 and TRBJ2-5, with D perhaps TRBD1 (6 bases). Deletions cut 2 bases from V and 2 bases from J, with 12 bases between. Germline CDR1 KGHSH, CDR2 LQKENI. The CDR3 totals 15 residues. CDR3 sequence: CASSPNGTPQETQYF. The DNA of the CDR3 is TGTGCCAGCTCACCAAACGGGACACCACAAGAGACCCAGTACTTC.

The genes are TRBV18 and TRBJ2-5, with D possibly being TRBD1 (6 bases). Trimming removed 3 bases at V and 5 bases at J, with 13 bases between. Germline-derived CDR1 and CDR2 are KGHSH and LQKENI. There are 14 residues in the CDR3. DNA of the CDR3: TGTGCCAGCTCACCCACAGGGAACGAGGAGACCCAGTACTTC. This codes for CASSPTGNEETQYF.

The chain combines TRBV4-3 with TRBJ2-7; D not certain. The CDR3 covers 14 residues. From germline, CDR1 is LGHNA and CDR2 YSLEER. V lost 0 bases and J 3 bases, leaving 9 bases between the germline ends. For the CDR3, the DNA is TGCGCCAGCAGCCAAGATCGGGTCCACTACGAGCAGTACTTC. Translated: CASSQDRVHYEQYF.

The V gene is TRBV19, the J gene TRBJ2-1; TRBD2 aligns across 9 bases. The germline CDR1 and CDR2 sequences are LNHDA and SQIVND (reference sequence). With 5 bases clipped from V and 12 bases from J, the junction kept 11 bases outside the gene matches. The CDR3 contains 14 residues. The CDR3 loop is CASSWVAGAAVQFF. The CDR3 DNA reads TGTGCCAGTAGTTGGGTAGCGGGAGCCGCTGTGCAGTTCTTC. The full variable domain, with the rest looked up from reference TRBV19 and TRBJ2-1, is DGGITQSPKYLFRKEGQNVTLSCEQNLNHDAMYWYRQDPGQGLRLIYYSQIVNDFQKGDIAEGYSVSREKKESFPLTVTSAQKNPTAFYLCASSWVAGAAVQFFGPGTRLTVL.

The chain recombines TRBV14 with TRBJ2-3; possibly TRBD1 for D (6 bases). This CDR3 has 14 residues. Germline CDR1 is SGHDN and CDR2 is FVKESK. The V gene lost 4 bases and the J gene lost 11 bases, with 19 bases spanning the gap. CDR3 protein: CASSLANRVGQQYF. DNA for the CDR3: TGTGCCAGCAGCCTAGCGAACAGGGTCGGCCAGCAGTATTTT.

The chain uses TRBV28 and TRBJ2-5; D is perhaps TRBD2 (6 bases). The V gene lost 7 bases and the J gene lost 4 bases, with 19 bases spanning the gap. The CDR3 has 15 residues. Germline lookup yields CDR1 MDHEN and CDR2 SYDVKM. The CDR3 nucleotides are TGTGCCAGCACCCGACCGGAGGGTTTGGGAGAGACCCAGTACTTC. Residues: CASTRPEGLGETQYF.

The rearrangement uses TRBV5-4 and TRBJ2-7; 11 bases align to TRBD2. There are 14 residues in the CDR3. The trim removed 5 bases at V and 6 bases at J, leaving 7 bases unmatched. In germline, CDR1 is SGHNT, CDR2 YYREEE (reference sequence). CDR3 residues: CASRETSGDSEQYF. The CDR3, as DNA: TGTGCCAGCAGGGAGACTAGCGGGGATTCCGAGCAGTACTTC.

The CDR3 nucleotides read TGTGCCAGCAGCCTACAGCCCGGTTCTTCCGGGGCCAACGTCCTGACTTTC. Amino acids: CASSLQPGSSGANVLTF. The genes are TRBV7-2 and TRBJ2-6; no firm D call. CDR1 SGHTA and CDR2 FQGNSA come from the germline V gene. Trimming removed 5 bases at V and 4 bases at J, with 18 bases between. The CDR3 contains 17 residues.

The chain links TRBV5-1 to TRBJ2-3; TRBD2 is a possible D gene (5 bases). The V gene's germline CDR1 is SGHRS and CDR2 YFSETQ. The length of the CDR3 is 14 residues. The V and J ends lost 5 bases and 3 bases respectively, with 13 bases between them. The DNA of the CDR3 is TGCGCCAGCAGAATCGGTACGGGGACAGATACGCAGTATTTT. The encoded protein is CASRIGTGTDTQYF.

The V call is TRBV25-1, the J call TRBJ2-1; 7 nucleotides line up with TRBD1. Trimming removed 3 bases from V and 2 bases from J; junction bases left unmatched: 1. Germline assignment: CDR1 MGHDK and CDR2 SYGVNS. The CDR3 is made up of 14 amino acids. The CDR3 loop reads CASSEGQPYNEQFF. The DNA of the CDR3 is TGTGCCAGCAGTGAGGGACAGCCCTACAATGAGCAGTTCTTC.

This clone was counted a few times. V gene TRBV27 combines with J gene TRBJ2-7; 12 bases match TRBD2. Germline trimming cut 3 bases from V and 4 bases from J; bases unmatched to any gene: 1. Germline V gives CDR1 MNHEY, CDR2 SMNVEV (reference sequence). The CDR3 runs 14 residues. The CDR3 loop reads CASSFGLAGYEQYF. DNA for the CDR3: TGTGCCAGCAGTTTTGGACTAGCGGGATACGAGCAGTACTTC.